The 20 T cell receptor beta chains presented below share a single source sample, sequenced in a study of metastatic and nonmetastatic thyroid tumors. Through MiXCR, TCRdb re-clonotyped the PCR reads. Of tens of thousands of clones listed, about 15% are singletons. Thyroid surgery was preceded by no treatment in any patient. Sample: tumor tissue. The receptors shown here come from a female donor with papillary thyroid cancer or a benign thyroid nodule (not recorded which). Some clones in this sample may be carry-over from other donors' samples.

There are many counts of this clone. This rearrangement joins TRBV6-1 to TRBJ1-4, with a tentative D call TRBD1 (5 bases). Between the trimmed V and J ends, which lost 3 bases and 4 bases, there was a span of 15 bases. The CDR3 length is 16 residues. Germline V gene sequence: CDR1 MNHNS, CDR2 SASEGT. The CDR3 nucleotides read TGTGCCAGCAGTGAGTCGTACGGGGGGTATAATGAAAAACTGTTTTTT. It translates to CASSESYGGYNEKLFF.

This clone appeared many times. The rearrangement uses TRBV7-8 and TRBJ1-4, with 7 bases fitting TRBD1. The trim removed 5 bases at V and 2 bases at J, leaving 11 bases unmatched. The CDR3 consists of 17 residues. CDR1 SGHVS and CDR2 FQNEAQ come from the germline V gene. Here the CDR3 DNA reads TGTGCCAGCAGCCCCCGGGCGGGGACAGCTACTAATGAAAAACTGTTTTTT. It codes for CASSPRAGTATNEKLFF.

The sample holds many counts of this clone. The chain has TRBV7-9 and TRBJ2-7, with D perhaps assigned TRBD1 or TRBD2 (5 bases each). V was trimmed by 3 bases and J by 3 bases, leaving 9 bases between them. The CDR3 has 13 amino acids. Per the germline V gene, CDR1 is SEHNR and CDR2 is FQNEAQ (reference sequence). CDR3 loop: CASSLGELYEQYF. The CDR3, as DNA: TGTGCCAGCAGCTTGGGGGAGCTCTACGAGCAGTACTTC.

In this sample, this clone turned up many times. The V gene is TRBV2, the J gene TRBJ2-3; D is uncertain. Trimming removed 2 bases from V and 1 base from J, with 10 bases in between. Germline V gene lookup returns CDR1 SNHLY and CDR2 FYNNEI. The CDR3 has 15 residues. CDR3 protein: CASSENLPGTDTQYF. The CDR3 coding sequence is TGTGCCAGCAGTGAAAATTTACCGGGCACAGATACGCAGTATTTT.

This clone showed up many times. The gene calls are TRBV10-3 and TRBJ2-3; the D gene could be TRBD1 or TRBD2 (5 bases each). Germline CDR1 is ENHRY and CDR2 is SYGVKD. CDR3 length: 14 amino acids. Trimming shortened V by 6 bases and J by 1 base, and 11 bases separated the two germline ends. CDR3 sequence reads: CAIRGQGGTDTQYF. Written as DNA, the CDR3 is TGTGCCATCAGGGGGCAGGGAGGCACAGATACGCAGTATTTT.

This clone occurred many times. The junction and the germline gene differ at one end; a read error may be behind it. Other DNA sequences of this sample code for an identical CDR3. DNA of the CDR3: TGTGTCAGCACTACGCCAGGGTTAGTGGGCTACACCTTC. It translates to CVSTTPGLVGYTF. The V gene is TRBV7-2, the J gene TRBJ1-2, with a tentative D call TRBD1 (5 bases). From germline, CDR1 is SGHTA and CDR2 FQGNSA. The CDR3 runs 13 residues.

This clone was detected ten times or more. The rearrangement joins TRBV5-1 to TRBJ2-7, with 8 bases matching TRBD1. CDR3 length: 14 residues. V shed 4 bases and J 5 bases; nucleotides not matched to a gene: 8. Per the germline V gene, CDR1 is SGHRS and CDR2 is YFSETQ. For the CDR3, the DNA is TGCGCCAGCAGCAACGGACAGGGTTGGGACGAGCAGTACTTC. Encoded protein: CASSNGQGWDEQYF. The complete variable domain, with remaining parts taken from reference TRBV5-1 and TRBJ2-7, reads KAGVTQTPRYLIKTRGQQVTLSCSPISGHRSVSWYQQTPGQGLQFLFEYFSETQRNKGNFPGRFSGRQFSNSRSEMNVSTLELGDSALYLCASSNGQGWDEQYFGPGTRLTVT.

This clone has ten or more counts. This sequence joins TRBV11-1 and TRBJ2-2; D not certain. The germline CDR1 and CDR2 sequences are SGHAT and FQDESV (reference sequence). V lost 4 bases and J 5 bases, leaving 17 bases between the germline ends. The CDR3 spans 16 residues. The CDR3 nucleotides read TGTGCCAGCAGCTCCCCAAGATCGGTGGGGACCGGGGAGCTGTTTTTT. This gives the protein CASSSPRSVGTGELFF. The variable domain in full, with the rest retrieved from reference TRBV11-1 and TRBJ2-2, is EAEVAQSPRYKITEKSQAVAFWCDPISGHATLYWYRQILGQGPELLVQFQDESVVDDSQLPKDRFSAERLKGVDSTLKIQPAELGDSAMYLCASSSPRSVGTGELFFGEGSRLTVL.

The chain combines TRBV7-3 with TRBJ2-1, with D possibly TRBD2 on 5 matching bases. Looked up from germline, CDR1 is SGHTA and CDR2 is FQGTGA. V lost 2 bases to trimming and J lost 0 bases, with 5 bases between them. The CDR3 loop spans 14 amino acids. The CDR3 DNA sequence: TGTGCCAGCAGCTTAGAGGGCTCCTACAATGAGCAGTTCTTC. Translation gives CASSLEGSYNEQFF.

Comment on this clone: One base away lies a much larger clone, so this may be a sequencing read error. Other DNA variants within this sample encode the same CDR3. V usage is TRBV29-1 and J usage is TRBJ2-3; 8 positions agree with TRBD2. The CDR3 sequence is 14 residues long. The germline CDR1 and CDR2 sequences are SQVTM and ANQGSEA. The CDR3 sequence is CSVTGLASTDTQYF. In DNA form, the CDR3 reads TGCAGCGTTACCGGACTAGCCAGCACAGATACACAGTATTTT.

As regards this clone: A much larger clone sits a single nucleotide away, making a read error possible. CDR3 sequence (DNA): TGTGCCACCAGTTATTTTAACTCCGCCGGGACCCAGTACTTC. This translates into CATSYFNSAGTQYF. V usage is TRBV24-1 and J usage is TRBJ2-5; no clear D. The CDR3 covers 14 residues. Germline CDR1 is KGHDR and CDR2 is SFDVKD.

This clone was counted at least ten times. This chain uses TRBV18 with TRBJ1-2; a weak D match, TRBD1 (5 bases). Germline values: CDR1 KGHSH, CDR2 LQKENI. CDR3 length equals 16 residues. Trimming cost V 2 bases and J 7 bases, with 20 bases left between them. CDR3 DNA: TGTGCCAGCTCACCAGAGCCCGGGGCAGCCCGAAGTGGCTACACCTTC. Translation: CASSPEPGAARSGYTF.

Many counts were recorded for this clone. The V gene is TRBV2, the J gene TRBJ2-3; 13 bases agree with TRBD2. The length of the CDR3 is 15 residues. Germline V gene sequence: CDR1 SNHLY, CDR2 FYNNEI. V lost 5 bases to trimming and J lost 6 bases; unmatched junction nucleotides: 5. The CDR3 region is CASSRGLAGSDTQYF. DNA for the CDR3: TGTGCCAGCAGTAGGGGACTAGCGGGATCGGATACGCAGTATTTT.

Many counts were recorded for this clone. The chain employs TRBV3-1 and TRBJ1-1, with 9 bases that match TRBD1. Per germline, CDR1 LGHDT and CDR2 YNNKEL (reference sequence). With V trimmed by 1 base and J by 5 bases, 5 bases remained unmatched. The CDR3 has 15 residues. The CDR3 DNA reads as TGTGCCAGCAGCCAAGTGGGACAGGGAAGAACTGAAGCTTTCTTT. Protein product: CASSQVGQGRTEAFF.

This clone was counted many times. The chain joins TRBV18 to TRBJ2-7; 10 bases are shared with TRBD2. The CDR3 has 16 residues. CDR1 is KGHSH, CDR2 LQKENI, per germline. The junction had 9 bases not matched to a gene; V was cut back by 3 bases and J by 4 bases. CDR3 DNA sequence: TGTGCCAGCTCACCGACCTCTAGCGGGAGCTCATACGAGCAGTACTTC. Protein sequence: CASSPTSSGSSYEQYF.

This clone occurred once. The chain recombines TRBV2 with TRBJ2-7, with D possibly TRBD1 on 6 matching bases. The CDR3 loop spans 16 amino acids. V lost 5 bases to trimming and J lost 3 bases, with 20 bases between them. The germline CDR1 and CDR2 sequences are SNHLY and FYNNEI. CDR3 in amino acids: CASSPITDTGFYEQYF. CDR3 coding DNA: TGTGCCAGCAGTCCCATCACCGATACAGGGTTCTACGAGCAGTACTTC.

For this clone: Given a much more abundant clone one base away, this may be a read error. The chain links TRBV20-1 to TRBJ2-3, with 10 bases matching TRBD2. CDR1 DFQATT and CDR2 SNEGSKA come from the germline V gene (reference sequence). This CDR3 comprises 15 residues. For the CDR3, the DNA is TGCAGTTCTAGACAGCCTAGCGGGGGCCTCGATACGCAGTATTTT. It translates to CSSRQPSGGLDTQYF.

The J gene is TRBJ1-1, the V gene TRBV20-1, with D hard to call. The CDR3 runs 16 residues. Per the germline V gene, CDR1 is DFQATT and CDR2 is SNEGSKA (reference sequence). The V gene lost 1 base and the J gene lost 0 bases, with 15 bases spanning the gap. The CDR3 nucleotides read TGCAGTGCTAGAGGCGTGGCAGACCACATGAACACTGAAGCTTTCTTT. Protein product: CSARGVADHMNTEAFF.

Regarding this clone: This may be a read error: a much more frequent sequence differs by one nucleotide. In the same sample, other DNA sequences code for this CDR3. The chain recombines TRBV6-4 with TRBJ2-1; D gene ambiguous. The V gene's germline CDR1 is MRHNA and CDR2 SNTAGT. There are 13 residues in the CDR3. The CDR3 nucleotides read TGTGCCAGCAGTTTAGATGGTCGCGATGAGCAGTTCTTT. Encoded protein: CASSLDGRDEQFF.

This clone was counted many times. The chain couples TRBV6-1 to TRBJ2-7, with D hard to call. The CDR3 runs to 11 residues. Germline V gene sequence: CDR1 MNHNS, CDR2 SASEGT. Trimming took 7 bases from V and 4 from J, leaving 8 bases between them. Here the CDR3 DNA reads TGTGCCAGCAAGGTAAATTACGAGCAGTACTTC. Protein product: CASKVNYEQYF.